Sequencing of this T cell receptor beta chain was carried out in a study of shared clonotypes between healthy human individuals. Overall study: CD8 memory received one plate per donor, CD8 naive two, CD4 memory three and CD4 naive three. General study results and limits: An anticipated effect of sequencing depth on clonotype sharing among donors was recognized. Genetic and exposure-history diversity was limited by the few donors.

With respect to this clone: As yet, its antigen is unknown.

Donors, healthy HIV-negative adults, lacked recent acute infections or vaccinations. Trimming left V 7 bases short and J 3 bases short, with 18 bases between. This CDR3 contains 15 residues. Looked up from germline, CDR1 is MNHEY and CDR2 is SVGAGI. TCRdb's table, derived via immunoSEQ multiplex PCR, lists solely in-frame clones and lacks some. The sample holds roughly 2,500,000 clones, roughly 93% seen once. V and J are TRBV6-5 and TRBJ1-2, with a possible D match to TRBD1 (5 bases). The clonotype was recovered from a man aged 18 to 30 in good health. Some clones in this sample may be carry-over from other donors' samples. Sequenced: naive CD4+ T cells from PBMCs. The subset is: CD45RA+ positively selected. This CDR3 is CASMYGHLGHYGYTF. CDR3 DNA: TGTGCCAGCATGTACGGACACTTGGGGCACTATGGCTACACCTTC.